This T cell receptor beta chain was identified in a study of blood T cells in healthy people across ages. Germline V lookup: CDR1 SGHTA, CDR2 FQGNSA. This CDR3 is 16 amino acids long. V dropped 4 bases and J dropped 0 bases, with 14 bases sitting between them. Total RNA amounts of at least 5 micrograms were extracted per sample. Together with a sample-barcoded 5' primer, a J-beta primer mix was included in a second PCR lasting about 7 to 11 cycles. MiXCR was run by TCRdb on the 5' RACE reads, yielding one entry per CDR3 protein. The repertoire holds over 600,000 distinct CDR3 sequences, with around three fifths as singletons.

The chain is built from TRBV7-2 and TRBJ2-3, with D possibly being TRBD2 (5 bases). The receptor comes from a man aged 35-49 years in good health. Material for sequencing was blood. Here the CDR3 DNA reads TGTGCCAGCAGCTCGCGCCGTGGACTCAGCACAGATACGCAGTATTTT. Residues: CASSSRRGLSTDTQYF. Based on the CDR3 plus reference TRBV7-2 and TRBJ2-3, the full variable domain is GAGVSQSPSNKVTEKGKDVELRCDPISGHTALYWYRQSLGQGLEFLIYFQGNSAPDKSGLPSDRFSAERTGGSVSTLTIQRTQQEDSAVYLCASSSRRGLSTDTQYFGPGTRLTVL.